The rows below give T cell receptor beta chains drawn from one sample of a study of Ad26.COV2.S vaccination and SARS-CoV-2 variants. Clones were read by immunoSEQ multiplex PCR, and TCRdb kept only the in-frame ones, dropping some. The table shows almost 400,000 clones, with approximately 91% occurring only once. The material was peripheral blood, obtained in a trial of Ad26.COV2.S vaccine versus placebo. All receptors derive from a person aged 18-60 years who received the Ad26.COV2.S COVID-19 vaccine or a placebo. The CDR3 runs from the conserved cysteine through the conserved F or W. D genes are given only for firm matches. Some rows have no size entry. The others give once, few or many, or a class for an expanded clone.

clone_size	cdr3_length	d_call	v_call	j_call	cdr3_nt	cdr3_aa
NA	17	NA	TRBV4-2	TRBJ2-1	TGTGCCAGCAGCCAAAACCAGGGTCAGACTCCTTCCAATGAGCAGTTCTTC	CASSQNQGQTPSNEQFF
NA	16	NA	TRBV7-9	TRBJ2-5	TGTGCCAGCAGCTTAGGTCCAGGGAGGTCCCAAGAGACCCAGTACTTC	CASSLGPGRSQETQYF
NA	17	NA	TRBV10-3	TRBJ2-5	TGTGCCATCAGTGAGGGGCTGTTGGCGGGGACCCAAGAGACCCAGTACTTC	CAISEGLLAGTQETQYF
NA	15	TRBD1	TRBV18	TRBJ2-2	TGTGCCAGCTCACCTGTAGGGGGCCTCACCGGGGAGCTGTTTTTT	CASSPVGGLTGELFF
NA	17	TRBD2	TRBV3-1/TRBV3-2	TRBJ2-5	TGTGCCAGCAGCCAGCGGGGTAGCGGGAGAGGACAAGAGACCCAGTACTTC	CASSQRGSGRGQETQYF
few	14	NA	TRBV2	TRBJ1-2	TGTGCCAGCAGTGAACGAGCCACTAACTATGGCTACACCTTC	CASSERATNYGYTF
NA	13	NA	TRBV29-1	TRBJ2-1	TGCAGCGCCACACTAGTATCCTACAATGAGCAGTTCTTC	CSATLVSYNEQFF
NA	14	TRBD1	TRBV28	TRBJ2-3	TGTGCCAGCAACCCGGACAGGGGACACGATACGCAGTATTTT	CASNPDRGHDTQYF
NA	15	NA	TRBV6-4	TRBJ2-3	TGTGCCAGGGACGGGAACAGCCCCGGGGCAGATACGCAGTATTTT	CARDGNSPGADTQYF
NA	13	NA	TRBV19	TRBJ1-2	TGTGCCAGTAGTGCCATCCGGGCCGGAGGCTACACCTTC	CASSAIRAGGYTF
NA	15	NA	TRBV7-2	TRBJ1-3	TGTGCCAGCAGCTTAGTCCAGGTAGCTGGAAACACCATATATTTT	CASSLVQVAGNTIYF
NA	15	NA	TRBV19	TRBJ2-1	TGTGCCAGTAGTGGGCCGGGGGCAGGGTACAATGAGCAGTTCTTC	CASSGPGAGYNEQFF
NA	14	NA	TRBV7-9	TRBJ1-1	TGTGCCAGCAGCTTAGAGAGGACAGACACTGAAGCTTTCTTT	CASSLERTDTEAFF
NA	18	NA	TRBV4-1	TRBJ1-4	TGCGCCAGCAGCCAACCCCGAGATCAACGTGGCGGTAATGAAAAACTGTTTTTT	CASSQPRDQRGGNEKLFF
NA	15	NA	TRBV12-5	TRBJ2-1	TGTGCTAGTGGTTTGGGGAGGGCCGGGTTCAATGAGCAGTTCTTC	CASGLGRAGFNEQFF
once	16	TRBD2	TRBV11-2	TRBJ2-1	TGTGCCAGCAGCGTATCTAGCGGGAGGGCCTACAATGAGCAGTTCTTC	CASSVSSGRAYNEQFF
NA	17	NA	TRBV4-1	TRBJ2-3	TGCGCCAGCAGCCAAGCCTCTTCGGCGGCTTTCACAGATACGCAGTATTTT	CASSQASSAAFTDTQYF
NA	13	NA	TRBV18	TRBJ2-2	TGTGCCAGCTCATCCGACTGGGCCGGGGAGCTGTTTTTT	CASSSDWAGELFF
NA	12	NA	TRBV6-1	TRBJ1-2	TGTGCCAGCAGTGACAGGTCGGGGGGCTACACCTTC	CASSDRSGGYTF
NA	13	NA	TRBV30	TRBJ1-2	TGTGCCTGGAGTCAGCGGGGGACTTATGGCTACACCTTC	CAWSQRGTYGYTF
NA	13	NA	TRBV5-4	TRBJ2-5	TGTGCCAGCAGCTTACAGGGCCAAGAGACCCAGTACTTC	CASSLQGQETQYF
once	14	NA	TRBV28	TRBJ1-5	TGTGCCAGCAGTTTGGGCAGGGGTCTCCGTGTGGGGCATTTT	CASSLGRGLRVGHF
NA	15	NA	TRBV28	TRBJ2-2	TGTGCCAGCAGTTTATTCAGAGGGGGGAGCAGGGAGCTGTTTTTT	CASSLFRGGSRELFF
once	14	NA	TRBV28	TRBJ1-4	TGTGCCAGCAGTGCGCCGGGACGCCGCGAAAAACTGTTTTTT	CASSAPGRREKLFF
NA	13	NA	TRBV6-5	TRBJ1-1	TGTGCCAGCAGCGCCAGGGGTGACACTGAAGCTTTCTTT	CASSARGDTEAFF
NA	15	TRBD1	TRBV27	TRBJ1-5	TGTGCCAGCAGTTTGGGCAGGGGGGACAATCAGCCCCAGCATTTT	CASSLGRGDNQPQHF
NA	13	NA	TRBV30	TRBJ2-3	TGTGCCTGGAGTGTAGAAACCACAGATACGCAGTATTTT	CAWSVETTDTQYF
few	15	NA	TRBV3-1/TRBV3-2	TRBJ2-7	TGTGCCAGCAGCCAAGACAGGACAACCCAATACGAGCAGTACTTC	CASSQDRTTQYEQYF
few	14	NA	TRBV7-3	TRBJ2-5	TGTGCCAGCAGCTTAATGGGGGTTCAAGAGACCCAGTACTTC	CASSLMGVQETQYF
NA	13	NA	TRBV6-5	TRBJ1-2	TGTGCCAGCAGTTGGACTTCGGAGAAAGGCTACACCTTC	CASSWTSEKGYTF
NA	19	TRBD2	TRBV4-2	TRBJ2-7	TGTGCCAGCAGTACCCCCGGGACTAGCGGAAGTGGGGCCTACTACGAGCAGTACTTC	CASSTPGTSGSGAYYEQYF
NA	17	NA	TRBV19	TRBJ2-7	TGTGCCAGTAGTATAGATCGGGGTCAGCGGGCCACCTACGAGCAGTACTTC	CASSIDRGQRATYEQYF
few	14	TRBD1	TRBV7-2	TRBJ1-2	TGTGCCAGCAGCTCTCGACAGGGGGACTATGGCTACACCTTC	CASSSRQGDYGYTF
NA	16	TRBD2	TRBV27	TRBJ2-7	TGTGCCAGCAGCTCTTATCCGGGAGGGACAACCTACGAGCAGTACTTC	CASSSYPGGTTYEQYF
NA	12	TRBD1	TRBV2	TRBJ1-5	TGTGCCAGCAGGAGAACAGGGGGGCCCCAGCATTTT	CASRRTGGPQHF
NA	17	TRBD2	TRBV4-3	TRBJ2-2	TGCGCCAGCAGCCACCAACTAGCGGGAGCGAACACCGGGGAGCTGTTTTTT	CASSHQLAGANTGELFF
NA	14	NA	TRBV5-6	TRBJ2-7	TGTGCCAGCAGCCGGACAGTCAGCTCCTACGAGCAGTACTTC	CASSRTVSSYEQYF
NA	14	TRBD1	TRBV28	TRBJ2-7	TGTGCCAGCAGTTCCAGGGGGCCCTCCTACGAGCAGTACTTC	CASSSRGPSYEQYF
NA	17	NA	TRBV6-1	TRBJ1-5	TGTGCCAGCAGTGAAGGTTGGAGGCAGGCAAACAATCAGCCCCAGCATTTT	CASSEGWRQANNQPQHF
NA	14	NA	TRBV7-9	TRBJ2-1	TGTGCCAGCAGCTCAGGGTTGCCCTACAATGAGCAGTTCTTC	CASSSGLPYNEQFF
NA	14	NA	TRBV6-5	TRBJ2-7	TGTGCCAGCGAGGAGGACCGTAGCTCCTACGAGCAGTACTTC	CASEEDRSSYEQYF
few	12	NA	TRBV28	TRBJ2-6	TGTGCCACCTTCTCTGGGGCCAACGTCCTGACTTTC	CATFSGANVLTF
NA	15	TRBD2	TRBV11-2	TRBJ2-4	TGTGCCAGCAGCTTAGAATTACGGGGGGTGGACATTCAGTACTTC	CASSLELRGVDIQYF
NA	14	NA	TRBV12-5	TRBJ2-2	TGTGCTAGTGGTTCCCGAGGGGCCACCGGGGAGCTGTTTTTT	CASGSRGATGELFF
NA	15	NA	TRBV5-6	TRBJ2-7	TGTGCCAGCAGCTTTGGTCCTGATGGGGCTTACGAGCAGTACTTC	CASSFGPDGAYEQYF
few	14	TRBD1	TRBV7-3	TRBJ2-3	TGTGCCAGCAGCCGGGACAGGGCGGCAGATACGCAGTATTTT	CASSRDRAADTQYF
NA	11	NA	TRBV6-5	TRBJ2-7	TGTGCCAGCAGCTTACGGTATGAGCAGTACTTC	CASSLRYEQYF
NA	15	NA	TRBV5-1	TRBJ1-5	TGCGCCAGCAGCTTGGGGGGGGCTCCCAATCAGCCCCAGCATTTT	CASSLGGAPNQPQHF
NA	13	NA	TRBV5-6	TRBJ1-1	TGTGCCAGCAGCTTGGCCGGGGGAGGTGAAGCTTTCTTT	CASSLAGGGEAFF
NA	17	NA	TRBV2	TRBJ1-2	TGTGCCAGCACCCAGACACTAACAGGAGGCAAAACTCTTGGCTACACCTTC	CASTQTLTGGKTLGYTF